This T cell receptor (beta chain) emerged from a study of T-cell memory formation after mild COVID-19. In the study overall: TCR clusters showed largely donor specificity. Notes on the study in general: SARS-CoV-2 specificity was not confirmed for second-wave clones peaking on day 37. CD4/CD8 balance characterized clones contracting day 15 to 85, and CD4+ skew characterized later expanders. Several responding clones turned up in pre-infection memory, indicating that cross-reactive memory may have taken part.

As to this clonotype: Its antigen is unidentified.

TCRdb independently ran MiXCR on the 5' RACE reads; one entry per CDR3 protein. The profile covers hundreds of thousands of distinct CDR3 sequences, with 20% to 25% appearing a single time and 7.5% to 9.5% taken by the ten largest. Per germline, CDR1 SNHLY and CDR2 FYNNEI. Unmatched junction bases numbered 7, after V lost 2 bases and J lost 0 bases. The CDR3 loop spans 17 amino acids. Sample: PBMCs or a T cell subset sorted from them (not recorded which). This rearrangement joins TRBV2 to TRBJ2-7, with 10 bases aligning to TRBD1. The receptor comes from an adult woman who had mild COVID-19 (a few samples of this study predate the infection). Cell type and time point are not known. Here the CDR3 reads CASSEIPGQGNSYEQYF. The CDR3 bases are TGTGCCAGCAGTGAAATTCCGGGACAGGGGAACTCCTACGAGCAGTACTTC.